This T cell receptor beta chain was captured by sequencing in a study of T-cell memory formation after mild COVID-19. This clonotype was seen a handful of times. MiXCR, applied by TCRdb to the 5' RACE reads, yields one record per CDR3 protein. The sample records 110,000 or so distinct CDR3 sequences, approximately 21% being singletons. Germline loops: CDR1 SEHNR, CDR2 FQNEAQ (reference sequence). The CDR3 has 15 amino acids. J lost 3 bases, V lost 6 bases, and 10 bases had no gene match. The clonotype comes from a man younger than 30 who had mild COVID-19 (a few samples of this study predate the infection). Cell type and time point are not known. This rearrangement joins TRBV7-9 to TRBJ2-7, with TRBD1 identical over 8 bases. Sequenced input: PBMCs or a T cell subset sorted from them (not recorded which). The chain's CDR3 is CASRGPGQAFYEQYF. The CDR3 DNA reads TGTGCCAGCAGGGGGCCGGGACAGGCCTTCTACGAGCAGTACTTC.